These T cell receptor beta chains were read from a single sample in a study of blood T cells in healthy people across ages. Using its own MiXCR run on the 5' RACE reads, TCRdb lists one record per CDR3 protein. The sample holds more than 650,000 distinct CDR3 sequences, around a quarter seen once. The same specimen was also included in a second study, on T cells of mothers and their children.

Sequenced: blood. These receptors came from a boy younger than 18 in good health. Both conserved end residues are trimmed from each CDR3. D genes are given only for firm matches.

TRBV5-6 . 10 ASSFTVGEQF
TRBV7-9 . 13 ASSHPLQGTDTQY
TRBV6-1 . 12 ASIGDPSYNEQF
TRBV10-2 . 13 ASSDRGYGTDTQY
TRBV15 . 9 ATTGVYGYT
TRBV19 . 12 ASSEGGYYNEQF
TRBV29-1 . 13 SVAMTDSINTEAF
TRBV7-2 TRBD2 16 ASSLSYWSGGPQETQY
TRBV5-1 . 13 ASSLGATGRETQY
TRBV15 . 15 ATSPAGEGPYQETQY
TRBV2 TRBD1 13 ASSLDRELNQPQH
TRBV7-9 . 11 ASSNNAGTEAF
TRBV12-3/TRBV12-4 . 11 ASRPGTSYEQY
TRBV7-6 . 13 ASSWRRDGDDEQY
TRBV6-6 . 13 ASTTDAYSNQPQH
TRBV5-1 . 12 ASSLIASRETQY
TRBV7-9 . 11 ASSFSVGNTIY
TRBV29-1 . 13 SVEDKTETNTEAF
TRBV2 TRBD2 14 TINRASGGIEETQY
TRBV21-1 . 15 ASSNGTRERVNEKLF
TRBV7-2 TRBD2 13 ASSALAGVYNEQF
TRBV15 . 13 ATSRDGRGNTEAF
TRBV12-5 . 10 ASDQTGITQY
TRBV29-1 . 9 SVRRDYGYT
TRBV5-1 TRBD2 14 ASSSGIGRVGNEQF
TRBV11-2 . 12 ASSLYVIGETQY
TRBV9 . 12 ASSVATVGYEQY
TRBV28 TRBD2 13 ASSDPSGGMYEQY
TRBV29-1 TRBD1 11 SVDRGDVGKLF
TRBV6-5 TRBD1 13 ASSSPGTGFHEQC
TRBV28 . 12 ASSLPGENYGYT
TRBV27 . 12 ASSLLGSRETQY
TRBV11-2 . 12 ASSNPVLSGELF
TRBV20-1 TRBD2 14 SARDSGGDNTDTQY
TRBV4-1 . 13 ASSRTMLSSYEQY
TRBV28 . 13 ASRGGWANQETQY
TRBV12-3/TRBV12-4 . 13 ASSFRRMLRDGYT
TRBV10-1 . 10 ASSEGRGEQF
TRBV7-9 . 14 ASSAGLTRSNTEAF
TRBV5-5 TRBD2 16 ASSLGASGGTLTDTQY
TRBV7-2 . 13 ASSLNRKGANVLT
TRBV5-1 TRBD2 14 ASSDGTSGAYNEQF
TRBV3-1 TRBD2 15 ASSQLLAGGFGETQY
TRBV5-1 TRBD2 13 ASRARGGNTGELF
TRBV7-9 . 14 ASSSWRATLQETQY